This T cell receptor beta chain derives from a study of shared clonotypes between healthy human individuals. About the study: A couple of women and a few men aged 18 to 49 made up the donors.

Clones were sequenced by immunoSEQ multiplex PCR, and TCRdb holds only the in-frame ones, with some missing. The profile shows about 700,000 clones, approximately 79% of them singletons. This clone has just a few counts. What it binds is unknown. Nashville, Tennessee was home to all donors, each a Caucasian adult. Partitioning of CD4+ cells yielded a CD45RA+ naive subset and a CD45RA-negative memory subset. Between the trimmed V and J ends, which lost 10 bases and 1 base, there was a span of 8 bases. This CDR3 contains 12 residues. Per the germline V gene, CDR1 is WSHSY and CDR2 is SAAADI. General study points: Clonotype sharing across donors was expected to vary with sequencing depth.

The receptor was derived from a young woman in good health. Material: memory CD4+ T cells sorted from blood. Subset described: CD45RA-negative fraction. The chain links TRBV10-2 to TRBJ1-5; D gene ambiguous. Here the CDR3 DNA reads TGCGCCACCCGCCAGAGCAATCAGCCCCAGCATTTT. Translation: CATRQSNQPQHF.